This TCR beta chain emerged from a study of CD8+CD57+ T cells in acquired aplastic anemia. The CDR3 has 14 amino acids. Germline-derived CDR1 and CDR2 are SGHAT and FQNNGV. V dropped 2 bases and J dropped 3; count of bases not matched to a gene: 3. Template material for TCR beta VDJ and CDR3 profiling consisted of genomic DNA. TCRdb independently ran MiXCR on the reads; one entry per CDR3 protein. The sample has a few hundred thousand distinct CDR3 sequences; 30% to 40% are singletons. This rearrangement joins TRBV11-2 to TRBJ1-1; 7 bases are shared with TRBD1. This TCR was sampled from a human donor in good health, serving as a control. The material sequenced was sorted CD4+, CD8+, or CD8+CD57+ T cells (not recorded which) from PBMCs. The CDR3 bases are TGTGCCAGCAGCTTACAGGGGGGGGACACTGAAGCTTTCTTT. It encodes CASSLQGGDTEAFF.